Each of the 20 T cell receptor beta chains below was sequenced from the same sample in a study of breast tumors, draining lymph nodes, adjacent tissues. Samples came from axillary lymph nodes draining the breast cancer. TCRdb re-called the multiplex PCR reads with MiXCR, one entry per CDR3 protein. The profile shows 150,000 to 200,000 distinct CDR3 sequences, 25% to 40% of them singletons. The sequencing input was axillary lymph node tissue. The receptors come from a female donor with breast cancer. Some clones in this sample may be carry-over from other donors' samples.

In its sample, this clonotype was seen a few times. This could be a read error, since a much larger clone is one nucleotide away. The V gene is TRBV20-1, the J gene TRBJ2-3; D could derive from TRBD1 or TRBD2 (6 bases each). V was shortened by 3 bases and J by 8 bases, with 18 bases between the two germline ends. There are 14 residues in the CDR3. Germline values: CDR1 DFQATT, CDR2 SNEGSKA (reference sequence). CDR3 sequence (DNA): TGCAGTGCTAGGAGGGGGGAGCGGTTAGCTACGCAGTATTTT. This codes for CSARRGERLATQYF.

This clonotype showed up many times. The chain has TRBV19 and TRBJ2-7; D not resolved. Germline CDR1 and CDR2: LNHDA and SQIVND (reference sequence). This CDR3 has 13 residues. The V gene lost 3 bases and the J gene lost 2 bases, with 8 bases spanning the gap. CDR3 nucleotide sequence: TGTGCCAGTAGTATTCGCAGAACCTACGAGCAGTACTTC. It encodes CASSIRRTYEQYF.

This clonotype showed up many times. The chain combines TRBV11-2 with TRBJ2-7, with 15 bases matching TRBD2. Trimming at V came to 1 base and at J to 3 bases, leaving 10 bases not matched to a gene. Germline assignment: CDR1 SGHAT and CDR2 FQNNGV. CDR3 length: 19 residues. The CDR3 region has the DNA TGTGCCAGCAGCTTAGGGGGGACTAGCGGGGGGACCCGGTACTACGAGCAGTACTTC. Its protein is CASSLGGTSGGTRYYEQYF.

As for this clonotype: This clone may be a read error of a much larger clone one base away. The chain carries TRBV7-9 and TRBJ2-7; D possibly corresponds to TRBD1 (5 bases). This CDR3 comprises 13 residues. The germline gives CDR1 SEHNR, CDR2 FQNEAQ (reference sequence). The CDR3 reads CASSFGASYERYF. CDR3 DNA: TGTGCCAGCAGCTTTGGGGCCTCCTACGAGCGGTACTTC.

V gene TRBV27 combines with J gene TRBJ2-1; 10 bases align to TRBD1. The germline CDR1 and CDR2 sequences are MNHEY and SMNVEV (reference sequence). This CDR3 is built from 15 residues. V shed 7 bases, J shed 6 bases, and the junction held 9 bases outside the gene matches. For the CDR3, the DNA is TGTGCCAGCAATCCCGGGACAGGGGTCTCCAATGAGCAGTTCTTC. This sequence encodes CASNPGTGVSNEQFF.

This chain links TRBV20-1 with TRBJ1-4; 10 bases map to TRBD1. The germline gives CDR1 DFQATT, CDR2 SNEGSKA (reference sequence). V trimming: 0 bases; J trimming: 7 bases; junction bases outside the gene matches: 14. CDR3 length: 18 amino acids. This CDR3 reads CSARDLSQGGTGAEKLFF. CDR3 sequence (DNA): TGCAGTGCTAGAGATCTGAGTCAAGGTGGGACAGGGGCTGAAAAACTGTTTTTT.

This clonotype appeared many times. This chain connects TRBV5-1 to TRBJ2-3; weak D call: TRBD2 (5 bases). There are 14 residues in the CDR3. The ends were cut back, 4 bases at V and 5 bases at J, with 14 bases in the middle. The germline gives CDR1 SGHRS, CDR2 YFSETQ. CDR3 nucleotide sequence: TGCGCCAGCAGCGCGGGCCAGCGTGGAGATACGCAGTATTTT. It codes for CASSAGQRGDTQYF.

Points on this clonotype: This may be a read error: a much more frequent sequence differs by one nucleotide. The rearrangement uses TRBV6-6 and TRBJ2-3, with 12 bases lining up with TRBD2. Trimming removed 5 bases from V and 9 bases from J; junction bases left unmatched: 9. Per germline, CDR1 MNHNY and CDR2 SVGAGI (reference sequence). The CDR3 has 15 amino acids. The CDR3 is CASSATSGGSPTQYF. The CDR3 DNA is TGTGCCAGCAGTGCAACTAGCGGGGGGTCCCCGACGCAGTATTTT.

Comment on this clonotype: This likely comes from a read error, as the CDR3 has no conserved phenylalanine or tryptophan at its end. This chain uses TRBV7-2 with TRBJ2-3; maybe TRBD1 (6 bases). The CDR3 contains 17 residues. CDR1 is SGHTA, CDR2 FQGNSA, per germline. DNA for the CDR3: TGTGCCAGCAGCCCCGGCAGGGGACGGTCTAGCACAGATCCGCAGTATTCT. The encoded protein is CASSPGRGRSSTDPQYS.

This clonotype was observed at least ten times. The chain recombines TRBV12-3 or TRBV12-4 with TRBJ2-1, with 8 bases fitting TRBD2. V was pared by 4 bases and J by 4 bases, with 3 bases of the junction left unmatched. This CDR3 comprises 14 residues. The CDR3 sequence is CASSWGLDYNEQFF. Here the CDR3 DNA reads TGTGCCAGCAGTTGGGGACTAGATTACAATGAGCAGTTCTTC.

This clonotype has at least ten counts. The chain has TRBV10-2 and TRBJ2-5; the match to TRBD2 covers 9 bases. The germline CDR1 and CDR2 sequences are WSHSY and SAAADI. V shed 7 bases and J 2 bases; nucleotides not matched to a gene: 11. The CDR3 extends over 16 amino acids. CDR3 nucleotide sequence: TGCGCCAGCAACCCCATAGCGGGGGCCCTACAAGAGACCCAGTACTTC. The encoded protein is CASNPIAGALQETQYF.

This clonotype was counted at least ten times. The chain combines TRBV10-1 with TRBJ2-3; 8 bases align to TRBD2. Germline CDR1 reads WNHNN; CDR2 reads SYGVQD (reference sequence). With V trimmed by 2 bases and J by 1 base, 5 bases remained unmatched. The length of the CDR3 is 16 residues. The CDR3 sequence is CASSEEGSGGTDTQYF. Written as DNA, the CDR3 is TGCGCCAGCAGTGAGGAGGGTAGCGGGGGCACAGATACGCAGTATTTT.

The rearrangement uses TRBV18 and TRBJ2-1; 10 bases map to TRBD2. J lost 5 bases, V lost 5 bases, and 6 bases had no gene match. CDR3 length: 15 residues. Germline-derived CDR1 and CDR2 are KGHSH and LQKENI. Here the CDR3 reads CASSALAGGHNEQFF. Written as DNA, the CDR3 is TGTGCCAGCTCAGCCTTAGCGGGAGGTCACAATGAGCAGTTCTTC.

With respect to this clonotype: A read error may be the cause here, since a much bigger clone is one base away. V gene TRBV6-5 combines with J gene TRBJ2-7; 7 bases fit TRBD1. Germline-derived CDR1 and CDR2 are MNHEY and SVGAGI. Unmatched junction bases numbered 13, after V lost 2 bases and J lost 0 bases. The CDR3 loop spans 18 amino acids. CDR3 DNA: TGTGCCAGCAGTTACGAGTACGAAGGGACAGTGACCTCCTACGAGCAGTACTTC. Translating it yields CASSYEYEGTVTSYEQYF.

This clonotype has a count of ten or more. This chain connects TRBV7-3 to TRBJ2-1, with D possibly called TRBD1 or TRBD2 (5 bases each). CDR1 SGHTA and CDR2 FQGTGA come from the germline V gene. Deletions cut 5 bases from V and 8 bases from J, with 13 bases between. The CDR3 sequence is 13 residues long. Written as DNA, the CDR3 is TGTGCCAGCAGCCTGAACCAGGGAGATGAGCAGTTCTTC. Translation: CASSLNQGDEQFF. Complete variable domain (other parts from reference TRBV7-3 and TRBJ2-1): GAGVSQTPSNKVTEKGKYVELRCDPISGHTALYWYRQSLGQGPEFLIYFQGTGAADDSGLPNDRFFAVRPEGSVSTLKIQRTERGDSAVYLCASSLNQGDEQFFGPGTRLTVL.

In its sample, this clonotype was seen a few times. This clone may be a read error of a much larger clone one base away. Because the CDR3 is missing its conserved closing phenylalanine or tryptophan, this is likely a read error. The genes are TRBV6-5 and TRBJ1-4; no reliable D call. This CDR3 has 13 amino acids. Looked up from germline, CDR1 is MNHEY and CDR2 is SVGAGI. V lost 8 bases and J 4 bases, leaving 11 bases between the germline ends. The CDR3 DNA follows: TGTGCCAGCTCTAGACGACTTAATGAAAAACTGTTTTGT. The encoded protein is CASSRRLNEKLFC.

This rearrangement joins TRBV29-1 to TRBJ2-5; 9 bases are a match to TRBD2. Unmatched junction bases numbered 10, after V lost 7 bases and J lost 4 bases. Germline CDR1 is SQVTM and CDR2 is ANQGSEA. The CDR3 consists of 14 residues. The CDR3 nucleotides are TGCAGCGCCGAGGGGAGCGGGAGGTTAGAGACCCAGTACTTC. As protein: CSAEGSGRLETQYF.

The sample holds many counts of this clonotype. The chain has TRBV2 and TRBJ2-7; 7 bases align to TRBD1. The CDR3 has 13 residues. Germline V gene lookup returns CDR1 SNHLY and CDR2 FYNNEI. V lost 9 bases, J lost 2 bases, and 7 bases stayed unmatched. The CDR3 nucleotides read TGTGCCAGTGGCCACGGACAGGCCTACGAGCAGTACTTC. Translated, it gives CASGHGQAYEQYF.

This clonotype was seen repeatedly, ten times or more. This chain connects TRBV6-1 to TRBJ2-7; D unresolved. V was clipped by 0 bases and J by 2 bases, with 8 bases between them. Germline values: CDR1 MNHNS, CDR2 SASEGT. CDR3 length: 14 residues. CDR3 sequence reads: CASSEASGPYEQYF. In DNA, the CDR3 is TGTGCCAGCAGTGAAGCTTCCGGGCCCTACGAGCAGTACTTC.

The sample holds many counts of this clonotype. This chain connects TRBV4-2 to TRBJ2-1, with 13 bases that match TRBD2. Germline V gene data show CDR1 as LGHNA and CDR2 as YNFKEQ. The CDR3 consists of 18 residues. V lost 1 base to trimming and J lost 6 bases; unmatched junction nucleotides: 9. CDR3 coding DNA: TGTGCCAGCAGCCAAGGCCTCCGGACTAGCGGGGGTGGCAATGAGCAGTTCTTC. This gives the protein CASSQGLRTSGGGNEQFF.